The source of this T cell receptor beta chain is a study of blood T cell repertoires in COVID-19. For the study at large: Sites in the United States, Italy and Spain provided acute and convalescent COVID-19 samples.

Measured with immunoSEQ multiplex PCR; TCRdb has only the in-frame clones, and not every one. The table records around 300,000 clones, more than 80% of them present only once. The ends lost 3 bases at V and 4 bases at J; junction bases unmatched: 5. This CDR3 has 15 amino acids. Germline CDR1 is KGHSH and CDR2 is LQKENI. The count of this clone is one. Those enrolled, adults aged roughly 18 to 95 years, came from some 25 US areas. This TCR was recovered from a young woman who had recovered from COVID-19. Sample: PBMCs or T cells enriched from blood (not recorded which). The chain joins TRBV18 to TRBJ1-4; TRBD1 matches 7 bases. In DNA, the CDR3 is TGTGCCAGCTCACCTTCGACAGGGAATAATGAAAAACTGTTTTTT. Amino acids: CASSPSTGNNEKLFF.